This T cell receptor beta chain is from a study of T cell responses to AZD1222 COVID-19 vaccine. Study results and caveats: Baseline antibody screening turned up just a handful of seropositive AZD1222 recipients.

This clone occurred a few times. The antigen is undetermined. The method was immunoSEQ multiplex PCR; TCRdb's version includes in-frame clones alone and lacks a portion of them. The sample has approximately 140,000 clones, approximately 90% seen once; the top ten hold more than 12%. The source material was peripheral blood, sampled on day 0 of AZD1222 vaccination. The TCR sequence derives from an adult in good health.

The chain's CDR3 is CSVPGTPVFNEQFF. DNA of the CDR3: TGCAGCGTTCCCGGGACACCAGTTTTCAATGAGCAGTTCTTC. The J gene is TRBJ2-1, the V gene TRBV29-1; perhaps TRBD1 as D (6 bases). The germline V and J ends were trimmed by 5 bases and 6 bases, with 17 bases remaining between them. Germline lookup yields CDR1 SQVTM and CDR2 ANQGSEA. The CDR3 has 14 amino acids.